This T cell receptor beta chain is from a study of blood T cells in healthy people across ages. General observations from the study: Both higher diversity and more naive CD4+ cells marked long-lived donors when set against aged donors.

Total RNA, at least 6 micrograms per sample, was extracted from PBMCs. CDR3 length: 13 amino acids. V lost 7 bases to trimming and J lost 3 bases; unmatched junction nucleotides: 6. Germline assignment: CDR1 DFQATT and CDR2 SNEGSKA (reference sequence). On this clonotype: Its antigen is undetermined.

PCR was performed a second time for about 7 to 11 cycles using a sample-barcoded 5' primer and a J-beta primer mix. TCRdb independently ran MiXCR on the 5' RACE reads; one entry per CDR3 protein. The sample contains 800,000 to 1,300,000 distinct CDR3 sequences, under 30% of which appear only once. This sample also appeared in a second study, on T cells of mothers and their children. That source notes: It was observed that no persistent microchimeric T cell clones could be detected.

This receptor was obtained from a girl aged 2-10 years in good health. The chain combines TRBV20-1 with TRBJ2-5; TRBD2 matches at 9 bases. Sequencing input: blood. In nucleotides, the CDR3 is TGCAGTGGGTTAGCGGGGGTTAAAGAGACCCAGTACTTC. Translating it yields CSGLAGVKETQYF.